This T cell receptor (beta chain) was identified in a study of cytomegalovirus exposure and HLA in healthy donors. Germline loops: CDR1 SGHTA, CDR2 FQGTGA. This CDR3 spans 15 amino acids. V was pared by 6 bases and J by 6 bases, with 9 bases of the junction left unmatched. As to this clone: Its antigen is not known.

Vbeta (60) and Jbeta (13) primers were used in the PCR. The authors' processing: Among the unique TCR beta chains that a later analysis counted, about 81 million in all, 10 million to 13 million were shared. Profiled with immunoSEQ multiplex PCR; TCRdb holds only in-frame clones, not every one. V, J and clone size reflect that table, while D and trimming were determined from the DNA. The sample includes around 120,000 clones, around 85% of them seen just once. Study outcomes and limitations: Follow-up analysis later connected one missense variant in DCLRE1C with trimming of TCR beta V- and J-genes. Usually a TCR sequence was rare, but some public TCRs were found in many donors. Per a later analysis, 18,000 or so TCR beta sequences showed association with HLA alleles at 0.05 false discovery rate.

Sequencing was carried out using PBMCs. V is TRBV7-3 and J is TRBJ2-2; 8 bases line up with TRBD2. The TCR was taken from a boy between 10 and 17 years old in good health and CMV-seronegative. The CDR3 region has the DNA TGTGCCAGCAGACAAGGACTAGCTCTATCCGGGGAGCTGTTTTTT. Amino acid sequence: CASRQGLALSGELFF.